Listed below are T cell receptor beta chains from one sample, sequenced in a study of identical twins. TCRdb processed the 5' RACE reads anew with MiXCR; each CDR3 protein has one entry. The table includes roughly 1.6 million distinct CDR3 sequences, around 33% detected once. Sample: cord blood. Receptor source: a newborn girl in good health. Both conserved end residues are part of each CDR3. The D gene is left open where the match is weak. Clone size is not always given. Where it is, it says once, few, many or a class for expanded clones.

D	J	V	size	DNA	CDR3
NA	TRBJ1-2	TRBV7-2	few	TGTGCCAGCAGCTTAGCGGCGGGACACCTTAACTATGGCTACACCTTC	CASSLAAGHLNYGYTF
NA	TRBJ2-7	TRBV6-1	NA	TGTGCCAGCAGTGAATTAGCAACTCTAAGGAGCTCCTACGAGCAGTACTTC	CASSELATLRSSYEQYF
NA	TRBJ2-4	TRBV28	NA	TGTGCCAGCAGTTTCCCTGGACAGGGACTAGCTAGGCTAGCCAAAAACATTCAGTACTTC	CASSFPGQGLARLAKNIQYF
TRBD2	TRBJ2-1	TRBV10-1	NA	TGCGCCAGCAGTCGGGGTCGACTAGCGGGGGCCCCGAATTACAATGAGCAGTTCTTC	CASSRGRLAGAPNYNEQFF
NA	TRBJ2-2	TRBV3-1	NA	TGTGCCAGCCACGGCTTGAACACCGGGGAGCTGTTTTTT	CASHGLNTGELFF
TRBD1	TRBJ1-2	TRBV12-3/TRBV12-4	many	TGTGCCAGCATAACGGGACAGGGGAGTTGGGGCTACACCTTC	CASITGQGSWGYTF
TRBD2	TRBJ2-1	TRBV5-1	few	TGCGCCAGCAGCTTGGCTATTAGCGGGGTCTACAATGAGCAGTTCTTC	CASSLAISGVYNEQFF
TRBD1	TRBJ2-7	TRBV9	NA	TGTGCCAGCAGCCCCCGGGACAGAGATAGCTACGAGCAGTACTTC	CASSPRDRDSYEQYF
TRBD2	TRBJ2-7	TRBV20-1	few	TGCAGTGCTAGAGATGCCCTGACTAGCGGGAGATACGAGCAGTACTTC	CSARDALTSGRYEQYF
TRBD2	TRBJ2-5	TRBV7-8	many	TGTGCCAGCAGCTTTTTTAGCGGGAGGCCCCAAGAGACCCAGTACTTC	CASSFFSGRPQETQYF
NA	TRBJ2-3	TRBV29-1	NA	TGCAGCGTTCAGGGACCCGATACGCAGTATTTT	CSVQGPDTQYF
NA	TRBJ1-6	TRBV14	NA	TGTGCCAGCAGGACAGGACGCTCCTATAATTCACCCCCCCACTTT	CASRTGRSYNSPPHF
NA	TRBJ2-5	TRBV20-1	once	TGCAGTGCTGGTAAGCCCTCCTACAATGAGCAGTACTTC	CSAGKPSYNEQYF
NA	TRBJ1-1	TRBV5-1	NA	TGCGCCGGCAGCTTGGGCCCCGGAGCCTTGAACACTGAAGCTTTCTTT	CAGSLGPGALNTEAFF
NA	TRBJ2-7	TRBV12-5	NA	TGTGCTAGTGGTTCTCACCCCTTCCGGACGGCCTCCTACGAGCAGTACTTC	CASGSHPFRTASYEQYF
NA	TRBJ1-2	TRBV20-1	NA	TGCAGAGGGGGGCGGGGCACCTTC	CRGGRGTF
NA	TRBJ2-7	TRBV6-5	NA	TGTGCCAGCAGTTACTCAAAGGCAGGGAGCTCCTACGAGCAGTACTTC	CASSYSKAGSSYEQYF
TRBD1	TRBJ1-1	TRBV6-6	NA	TGTGCCAGCAGTCAGGGACAGGGGCCAGCTTTCTTT	CASSQGQGPAFF
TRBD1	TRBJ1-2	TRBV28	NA	TGTGCCAGCAGGGATGGACAGGGTATCAACTATGGCTACACCTTC	CASRDGQGINYGYTF
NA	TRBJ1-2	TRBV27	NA	TGTGCCAGCAGTAGGACAGAGTGCTATGGCTGCACCTTC	CASSRTECYGCTF
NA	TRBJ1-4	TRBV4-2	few	TGTGCCAGCAGCCAAGGCCTGGGGGAGAATGAAAAACTGTTTTTT	CASSQGLGENEKLFF
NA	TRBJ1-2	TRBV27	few	NA	CASSSSAGDGYTF
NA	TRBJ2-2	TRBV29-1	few	TGCAGCGTCAAGGTTGGGGCAAACACCGGGGAGCTGTTTTTT	CSVKVGANTGELFF
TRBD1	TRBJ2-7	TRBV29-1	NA	TGCAGCACAGCCGGGACAGGGGCCCCCTACGAGCAGTACTTC	CSTAGTGAPYEQYF
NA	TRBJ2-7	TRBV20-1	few	TGCAGTGCTAGAGCCTTGACACGGGCTAAAGTTGGGTACGAGCAGTACTTC	CSARALTRAKVGYEQYF
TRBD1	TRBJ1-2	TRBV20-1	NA	TGCAGTCACCATGGTCGGGACAGGCTCTTCCATGGCTACACCTTC	CSHHGRDRLFHGYTF
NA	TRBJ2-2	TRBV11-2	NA	TGTGCCAGCAGCCCCGCGGGTAGTTCGGGCACCGGGGAGCTGTTTTTT	CASSPAGSSGTGELFF
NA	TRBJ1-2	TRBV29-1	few	TGCAGCGTTGCCCATCCAGCTCATAAAGCTAACTATGGCTACACCTTC	CSVAHPAHKANYGYTF
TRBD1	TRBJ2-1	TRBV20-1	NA	TGCAGTGCTAGAGTCCTAGGACAGGGGACGCCGGGTTCCTACAATGAGCAGTTCTTC	CSARVLGQGTPGSYNEQFF
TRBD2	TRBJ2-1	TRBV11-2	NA	TGTGCCAGCAGCTTAATCGCCCAGCGGGGGGGCCGTGGGTACAATGAGCAGTTCTTC	CASSLIAQRGGRGYNEQFF
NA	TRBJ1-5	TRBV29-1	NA	TGCAGCGCCGGTCGCAGCTTCAATCAGCCCCAGCATTTT	CSAGRSFNQPQHF
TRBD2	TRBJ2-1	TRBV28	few	TGTGCCAGCAGTGTCGAGCGGGAGCGAGATCGAAATGAGCAGTTCTTC	CASSVERERDRNEQFF
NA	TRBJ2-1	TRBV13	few	TGTGCCTCCCGGGCGGGACAGCGCCTCCTCAATGAGCAGTTCTTC	CASRAGQRLLNEQFF
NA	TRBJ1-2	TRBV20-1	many	TGCATCCCAGGACGGTCCTATGGCTACACCTTC	CIPGRSYGYTF
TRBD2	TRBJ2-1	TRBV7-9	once	TGTGCCAGCAGCTTGAGGGGGACTAGGGGCTACAATGAGCAGTTCTTC	CASSLRGTRGYNEQFF
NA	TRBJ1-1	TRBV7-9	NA	TGTGCCACCGACATATCTTCGACCGAAGCTTTCTTT	CATDISSTEAFF
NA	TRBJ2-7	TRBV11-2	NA	TGTGCCAGCAGCTTAGCCCAGCCCCCTCCCTACGAGCAGTACTTC	CASSLAQPPPYEQYF
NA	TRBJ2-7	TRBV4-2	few	TGTGCCAGCAGCCGGTGGGACCCCTCGTACGAGCAGTACTTC	CASSRWDPSYEQYF
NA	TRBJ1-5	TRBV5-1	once	TGCGCCAGCAGGGAAGTACTAAGCAATCAGCCCCAGCATTTT	CASREVLSNQPQHF
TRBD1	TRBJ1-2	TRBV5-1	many	TGCGCCAGCAGAACAGGGGGGGAGTATGGCTACACCTTC	CASRTGGEYGYTF
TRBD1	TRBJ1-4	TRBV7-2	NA	TGTGCCAGCAGCTTAGTCCGGACAGGGGGCACTGAAAAACTGTTTTTT	CASSLVRTGGTEKLFF
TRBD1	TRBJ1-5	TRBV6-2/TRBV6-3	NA	TGTGCCAGCAGAGCCGGACAGGGGGTTAATCAGCCCCAGCATTTT	CASRAGQGVNQPQHF
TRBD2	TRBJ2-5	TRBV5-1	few	TGCGCCAGCAGCAGGACTAGCGGGGGGGCATACAATGAGCAGTACTTC	CASSRTSGGAYNEQYF
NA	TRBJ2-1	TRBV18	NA	TGTGCCAGCTCACGCCGGGACATGTACAATGAGCAGTTCTTC	CASSRRDMYNEQFF
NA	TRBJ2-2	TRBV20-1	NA	TGCAGTGCCAGATTCTACTGGCGGGCGAACACCGGGGAGCTGTTTTTT	CSARFYWRANTGELFF
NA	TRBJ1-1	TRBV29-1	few	TGCAGCGTTGAAATCGGGGCTCGGAGGGCTGAAGCTTTCTTT	CSVEIGARRAEAFF
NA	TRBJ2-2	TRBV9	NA	TGTGCCAGCAGCGTGTTTCCGGGAGTCAACACCGGGGAGCTGTTTTTT	CASSVFPGVNTGELFF
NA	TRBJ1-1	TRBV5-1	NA	TGCGCCAGCAGCTCAATAACCGGGAGGTGGGCTGAAGCTTTCTTT	CASSSITGRWAEAFF
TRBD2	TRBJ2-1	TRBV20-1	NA	TGCAGTGCTAGAGAGAGAGCGGGAGGCCACAATGAGCAGTTCTTC	CSARERAGGHNEQFF
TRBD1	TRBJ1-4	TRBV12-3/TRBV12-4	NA	TGTGCCAGCAGTTACGGGACAGCTGATGAAAAACTGTTTTTT	CASSYGTADEKLFF
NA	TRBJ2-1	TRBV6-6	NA	TGTGCCAGCAGTTACTCCGCACTAGCCCACAATGAGCAGTTCTTC	CASSYSALAHNEQFF
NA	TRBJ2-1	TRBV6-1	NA	TGTGCCAGCAGTGAAGCGCTGGCCGGGGTCTACAATGAGCAGTTCTTC	CASSEALAGVYNEQFF
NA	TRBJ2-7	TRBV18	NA	TGTGCCAGCTCGGTCGCTCCCAAGAGCTCCTACGAGCAGTACTTC	CASSVAPKSSYEQYF
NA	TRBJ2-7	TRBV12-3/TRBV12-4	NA	TGTGCCACCGGGGGGACAGCCTACAATGAGCAGTACTTC	CATGGTAYNEQYF